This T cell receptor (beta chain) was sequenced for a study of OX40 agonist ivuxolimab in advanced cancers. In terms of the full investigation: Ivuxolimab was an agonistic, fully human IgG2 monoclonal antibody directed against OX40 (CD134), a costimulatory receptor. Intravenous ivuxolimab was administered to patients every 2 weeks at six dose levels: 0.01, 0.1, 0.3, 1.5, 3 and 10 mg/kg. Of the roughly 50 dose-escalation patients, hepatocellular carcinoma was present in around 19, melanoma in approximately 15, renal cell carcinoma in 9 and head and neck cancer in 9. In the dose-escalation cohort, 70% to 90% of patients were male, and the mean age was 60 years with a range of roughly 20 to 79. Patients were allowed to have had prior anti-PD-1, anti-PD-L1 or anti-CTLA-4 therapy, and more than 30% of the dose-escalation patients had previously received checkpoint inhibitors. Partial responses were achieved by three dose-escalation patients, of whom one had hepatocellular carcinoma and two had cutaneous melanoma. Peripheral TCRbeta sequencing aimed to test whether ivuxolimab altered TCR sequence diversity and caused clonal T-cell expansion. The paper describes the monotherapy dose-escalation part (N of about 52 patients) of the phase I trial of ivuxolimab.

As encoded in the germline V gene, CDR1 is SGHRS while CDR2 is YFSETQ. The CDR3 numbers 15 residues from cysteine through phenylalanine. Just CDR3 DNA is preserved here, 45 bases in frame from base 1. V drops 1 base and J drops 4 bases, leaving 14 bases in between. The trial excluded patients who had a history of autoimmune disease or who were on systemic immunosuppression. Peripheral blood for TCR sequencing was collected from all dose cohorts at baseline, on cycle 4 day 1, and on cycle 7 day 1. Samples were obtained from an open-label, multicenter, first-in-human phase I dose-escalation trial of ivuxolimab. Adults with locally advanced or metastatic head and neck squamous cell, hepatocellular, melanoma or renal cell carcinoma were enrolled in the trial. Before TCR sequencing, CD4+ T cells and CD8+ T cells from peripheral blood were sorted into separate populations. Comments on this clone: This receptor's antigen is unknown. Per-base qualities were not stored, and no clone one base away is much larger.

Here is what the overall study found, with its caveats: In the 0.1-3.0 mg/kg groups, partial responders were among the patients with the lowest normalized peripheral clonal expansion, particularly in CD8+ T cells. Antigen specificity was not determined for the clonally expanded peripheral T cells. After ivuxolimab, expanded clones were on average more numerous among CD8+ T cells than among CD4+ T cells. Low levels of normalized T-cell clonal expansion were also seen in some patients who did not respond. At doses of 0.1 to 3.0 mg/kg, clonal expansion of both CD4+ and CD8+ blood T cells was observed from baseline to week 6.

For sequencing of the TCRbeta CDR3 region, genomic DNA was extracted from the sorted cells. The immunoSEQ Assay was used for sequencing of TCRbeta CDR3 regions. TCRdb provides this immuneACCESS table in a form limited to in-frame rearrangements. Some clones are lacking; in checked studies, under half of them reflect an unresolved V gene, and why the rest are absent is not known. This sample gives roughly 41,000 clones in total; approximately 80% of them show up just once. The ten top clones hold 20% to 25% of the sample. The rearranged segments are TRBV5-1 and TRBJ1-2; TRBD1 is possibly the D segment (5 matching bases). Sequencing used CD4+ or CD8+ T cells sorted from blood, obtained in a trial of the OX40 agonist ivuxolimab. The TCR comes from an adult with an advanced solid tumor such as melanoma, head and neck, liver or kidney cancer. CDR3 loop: CASSLIGGVGYGYTF. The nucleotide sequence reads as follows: TGCGCCAGCAGCTTGATTGGGGGGGTTGGCTATGGCTACACCTTC.